The 12 T cell receptor beta chains presented below share a single source sample, sequenced in a study of technical replicates of blood from several donors. Clones were sequenced by immunoSEQ multiplex PCR, and TCRdb holds only the in-frame ones, with some missing. The top ten hold around 4.6% of the sample, which has about 73,000 clones, over 90% seen once. The sequenced sample consisted of PBMCs. All receptors come from a human donor in good health. Some clones in this sample may be carry-over from other donors' samples.

This rearrangement joins TRBV5-5 to TRBJ2-7, with D perhaps matching TRBD2 (6 bases). CDR1 and CDR2 from the germline V gene are SGHKS and YYEKEE (reference sequence). The length of the CDR3 is 14 residues. With 5 bases removed from V and 1 base from J, the gap between germline ends came to 13 bases. The CDR3, as DNA: TGTGCCAGCAGTCTGGTTGGGAGGTCCTACGAGCAGTACTTC. Its protein is CASSLVGRSYEQYF.

The chain carries TRBV29-1 and TRBJ2-5; 11 bases are a match to TRBD1. V gave up 7 bases and J gave up 4 bases; unmatched junction bases: 8. The CDR3 contains 14 residues. Germline values: CDR1 SQVTM, CDR2 ANQGSEA. The CDR3 is CSAEDRGLGETQYF. CDR3 DNA sequence: TGCAGCGCAGAGGACAGGGGGCTAGGAGAGACCCAGTACTTC.

The CDR3 bases are TGTGCCAGTCAAACGACCGGGTTCCAAGAGACCCAGTACTTC. Its translation is CASQTTGFQETQYF. The chain links TRBV6-9 to TRBJ2-5; no definite D call. Trimming removed 9 bases at V and 1 base at J, with 15 bases between. Germline-derived CDR1 and CDR2 are MNHGY and SVAAGI. The CDR3 is 14 amino acids.

This chain joins TRBV5-1 and TRBJ2-5; 11 bases are shared with TRBD2. The CDR3 sequence is 19 residues long. Trimming cost V 4 bases and J 5 bases; bases outside gene matches: 19. Germline-derived CDR1 and CDR2 are SGHRS and YFSETQ. This CDR3 reads CASSPARSSGRAPRETQYF. In nucleotides, the CDR3 is TGCGCCAGCAGCCCGGCCCGGAGTAGCGGGAGGGCCCCGCGGGAGACCCAGTACTTC.

The V gene is TRBV28, the J gene TRBJ1-5, with D maybe TRBD1 (6 bases). CDR3 length equals 14 residues. Germline V gene sequence: CDR1 MDHEN, CDR2 SYDVKM. The V end was cut by 3 bases, the J end by 3 bases, with 9 bases between. CDR3: CASSFGQHNQPQHF. The DNA for the CDR3 is TGTGCCAGCAGTTTTGGACAGCACAATCAGCCCCAGCATTTT. Complete variable domain (other parts from reference TRBV28 and TRBJ1-5): DVKVTQSSRYLVKRTGEKVFLECVQDMDHENMFWYRQDPGLGLRLIYFSYDVKMKEKGDIPEGYSVSREKKERFSLILESASTNQTSMYLCASSFGQHNQPQHFGDGTRLSIL.

This sequence joins TRBV15 and TRBJ1-4; TRBD1 aligns across 8 bases. Germline V gives CDR1 LNHNV, CDR2 YYDKDF (reference sequence). Trimming took 1 base from V and 7 from J; bases not matched to a gene: 2. This CDR3 is 14 amino acids long. The CDR3 reads CATSRGTGTEKLFF. CDR3 sequence (DNA): TGTGCCACCAGCAGAGGGACAGGGACTGAAAAACTGTTTTTT.

This clone was seen a handful of times. The chain combines TRBV9 with TRBJ1-2, with TRBD1 matching 8 bases. Trimming at V came to 3 bases and at J to 7 bases, leaving 5 bases not matched to a gene. Germline V CDR1 and CDR2: SGDLS, YYNGEE. CDR3 size: 13 residues. Here the CDR3 reads CASSERTGLGYTF. CDR3 coding DNA: TGTGCCAGCAGCGAACGGACAGGGCTTGGCTACACCTTC. Drawing the rest from reference TRBV9 and TRBJ1-2, the complete variable domain is DSGVTQTPKHLITATGQRVTLRCSPRSGDLSVYWYQQSLDQGLQFLIQYYNGEERAKGNILERFSAQQFPDLHSELNLSSLELGDSALYFCASSERTGLGYTFGSGTRLTVV.

This chain links TRBV2 with TRBJ1-5; D ambiguous. Germline V gene lookup returns CDR1 SNHLY and CDR2 FYNNEI. CDR3 length: 16 residues. The ends were cut back, 5 bases at V and 5 bases at J, with 19 bases in the middle. The CDR3 loop is CASSPIGRLEDQPQHF. The CDR3 nucleotides read TGTGCCAGCAGTCCGATCGGCCGACTCGAAGATCAGCCCCAGCATTTT.

This rearrangement joins TRBV30 to TRBJ1-2; 7 nucleotides align to TRBD1. CDR3 length: 11 residues. V shed 4 bases, J shed 8 bases, and the junction held 4 bases outside the gene matches. Germline CDR1 is GTSNPN and CDR2 is SVGIG (reference sequence). The CDR3 sequence is CAWTTGDGYTF. CDR3 DNA sequence: TGTGCCTGGACCACAGGGGACGGCTACACCTTC.

The chain uses TRBV5-1 and TRBJ2-1; 9 nucleotides line up with TRBD2. J gave up 0 bases and V 3 bases, and 1 base lay outside the gene matches. Germline loops: CDR1 SGHRS, CDR2 YFSETQ. CDR3 size: 15 residues. The CDR3 nucleotides are TGCGCCAGCAGCTATAGCGGGAGCTCCTACAATGAGCAGTTCTTC. It specifies CASSYSGSSYNEQFF. Based on the CDR3 plus reference TRBV5-1 and TRBJ2-1, the full variable domain is KAGVTQTPRYLIKTRGQQVTLSCSPISGHRSVSWYQQTPGQGLQFLFEYFSETQRNKGNFPGRFSGRQFSNSRSEMNVSTLELGDSALYLCASSYSGSSYNEQFFGPGTRLTVL.

The chain combines TRBV10-3 with TRBJ1-6; D gene uncertain. V was shortened by 0 bases and J by 8 bases, with 11 bases between the two germline ends. The germline V gene encodes CDR1 ENHRY and CDR2 SYGVKD. The CDR3 contains 15 residues. CDR3 in amino acids: CAISESTRVYSPLHF. The CDR3, as DNA: TGTGCCATCAGTGAGTCGACGAGGGTTTATTCACCCCTCCACTTT.

V and J are TRBV19 and TRBJ1-1, with 11 nucleotides matching TRBD1. Germline loops: CDR1 LNHDA, CDR2 SQIVND (reference sequence). There are 14 residues in the CDR3. Trimming at V came to 3 bases and at J to 5 bases, leaving 2 bases not matched to a gene. The DNA of the CDR3 is TGTGCCAGTAGTATCGGGACAGGGGGAACTGAAGCTTTCTTT. Protein sequence: CASSIGTGGTEAFF.